Following are 17 T cell receptor beta chains from one sample sequenced in a study of cytomegalovirus exposure and HLA in healthy donors. A multiplex PCR was run with 60 Vbeta primers and 13 Jbeta primers. Only in-frame clones appear in the TCRdb table, and some are missing; sequencing was by immunoSEQ multiplex PCR. The profile shows under 150,000 clones, 75% to 85% of them singletons. Sequenced: PBMCs. These receptors were taken from a girl aged 2 to 10 in good health and CMV-seronegative.

The chain couples TRBV5-4 to TRBJ2-7, with D perhaps matching TRBD2 (6 bases). V was shortened by 0 bases and J by 3 bases, with 13 bases between the two germline ends. Germline CDR1 is SGHNT and CDR2 is YYREEE (reference sequence). CDR3 length equals 15 residues. DNA for the CDR3: TGTGCCAGCAGCTTGGCCGTCGGGGGAGGCTACGAGCAGTACTTC. Protein product: CASSLAVGGGYEQYF. Based on the CDR3 plus reference TRBV5-4 and TRBJ2-7, the full variable domain is ETGVTQSPTHLIKTRGQQVTLRCSSQSGHNTVSWYQQALGQGPQFIFQYYREEENGRGNFPPRFSGLQFPNYSSELNVNALELDDSALYLCASSLAVGGGYEQYFGPGTRLTVT.

The CDR3 sequence is CASSEDRGLDEQYF. DNA for the CDR3: TGTGCCAGCAGTGAGGACAGGGGGCTGGACGAGCAGTACTTC. The chain joins TRBV6-1 to TRBJ2-7; 11 positions match TRBD1. The CDR3 loop spans 14 amino acids. The trim removed 3 bases at V and 5 bases at J, leaving 3 bases unmatched. Germline assignment: CDR1 MNHNS and CDR2 SASEGT.

The rearrangement links TRBV2 to TRBJ2-2; D gene uncertain. Germline lookup yields CDR1 SNHLY and CDR2 FYNNEI. V lost 2 bases to trimming and J lost 7 bases, with 11 bases between them. The CDR3 has 14 residues. DNA of the CDR3: TGTGCCAGCAGTGAAAATCTATTGGTCGGGGAGCTGTTTTTT. This translates into CASSENLLVGELFF.

The chain's CDR3 is CASSLWKPSGDTQYF. In DNA form, the CDR3 reads TGTGCCAGCAGCTTATGGAAGCCTAGCGGAGATACGCAGTATTTT. The rearrangement joins TRBV7-3 to TRBJ2-3; 7 nucleotides align to TRBD2. Germline trimming cut 2 bases from V and 5 bases from J; bases unmatched to any gene: 7. Germline-derived CDR1 and CDR2 are SGHTA and FQGTGA. The CDR3 contains 15 residues.

The chain carries TRBV25-1 and TRBJ2-1, with TRBD2 matching 7 bases. V trimming: 1 base; J trimming: 8 bases; junction bases outside the gene matches: 5. The CDR3 runs to 14 residues. Germline V lookup: CDR1 MGHDK, CDR2 SYGVNS. CDR3 sequence: CASSEWVAGDEQFF. The CDR3 DNA is TGTGCCAGCAGTGAATGGGTTGCGGGGGATGAGCAGTTCTTC.

This chain joins TRBV18 and TRBJ2-7; 7 positions match TRBD1. Looked up from germline, CDR1 is KGHSH and CDR2 is LQKENI. This CDR3 has 15 amino acids. J was trimmed by 0 bases and V by 3 bases; bases with no gene match: 5. The CDR3 reads CASSPGTASSYEQYF. The CDR3 DNA reads as TGTGCCAGCTCACCCGGGACAGCGAGCTCCTACGAGCAGTACTTC.

V is TRBV27 and J is TRBJ2-7; D is unclear. V gave up 8 bases and J gave up 3 bases, with 8 bases separating them. The germline V gene has CDR1 MNHEY and CDR2 SMNVEV (reference sequence). This CDR3 is 11 amino acids long. The CDR3 sequence: CASSDDYEQYF. The CDR3 region has the DNA TGTGCCAGCTCAGATGACTACGAGCAGTACTTC.

This chain uses TRBV7-2 with TRBJ1-2; TRBD1 is a possible D gene (6 bases). Germline CDR1 and CDR2: SGHTA and FQGNSA. Trimming removed 5 bases from V and 2 bases from J, with 12 bases in between. This CDR3 is 14 amino acids long. CDR3 sequence: CASSQRQVNYGYTF. The CDR3 DNA follows: TGTGCCAGCAGCCAGCGACAGGTCAACTATGGCTACACCTTC.

The chain links TRBV30 to TRBJ1-1; no definite D call. Germline V CDR1 and CDR2: GTSNPN, SVGIG (reference sequence). The CDR3 loop spans 12 amino acids. V was clipped by 3 bases and J by 3 bases, with 8 bases between them. The CDR3 spells CAWRSTDTEAFF. The DNA of the CDR3 is TGTGCCTGGAGAAGTACGGACACTGAAGCTTTCTTT.

The V and J genes are TRBV27 and TRBJ1-1; D is unresolved. This CDR3 contains 15 residues. Looked up from germline, CDR1 is MNHEY and CDR2 is SMNVEV (reference sequence). The V end was cut by 2 bases, the J end by 1 base, with 11 bases between. CDR3 sequence: CASSLNPVSNTEAFF. DNA for the CDR3: TGTGCCAGCAGTTTAAATCCAGTGTCGAACACTGAAGCTTTCTTT.

CDR3 sequence: CASSQRQLPNHHGELFF. The CDR3 bases are TGCGCCAGCAGCCAACGACAGTTACCCAACCATCACGGGGAGCTGTTTTTT. This chain links TRBV4-1 with TRBJ2-2; D is perhaps TRBD1 (5 bases). V lost 2 bases and J lost 7, with 20 bases in between. The CDR3 has 17 residues. Germline loops: CDR1 MGHRA, CDR2 YSYEKL.

V and J are TRBV5-6 and TRBJ1-2, with 8 bases fitting TRBD1. This CDR3 contains 14 residues. Germline V gives CDR1 SGHDT, CDR2 YYEEEE. V was clipped by 1 base and J by 6 bases; unmatched bases: 5. The CDR3 here is CASSLIQGAHGYTF. The DNA for the CDR3 is TGTGCCAGCAGCTTGATCCAGGGGGCTCATGGCTACACCTTC.

The chain uses TRBV7-8 and TRBJ1-3; D is perhaps TRBD1 (5 bases). The CDR3 covers 15 residues. Germline V CDR1 and CDR2: SGHVS, FQNEAQ. The V end was cut by 1 base, the J end by 4 bases, with 11 bases between. CDR3 in amino acids: CASSLVGGGGNTIYF. In DNA form, the CDR3 reads TGTGCCAGCAGCTTAGTGGGGGGAGGGGGAAACACCATATATTTT.

The chain combines TRBV5-4 with TRBJ1-1; D is perhaps TRBD1 (6 bases). The ends were cut back, 0 bases at V and 0 bases at J, with 9 bases in the middle. The germline V gene encodes CDR1 SGHNT and CDR2 YYREEE (reference sequence). The CDR3 totals 15 residues. CDR3 region: CASSLDPGVNTEAFF. The CDR3 DNA reads TGTGCCAGCAGCTTGGATCCAGGGGTGAACACTGAAGCTTTCTTT.

The chain combines TRBV6-5 with TRBJ2-5; no clear D gene. The CDR3 loop spans 14 amino acids. Germline values: CDR1 MNHEY, CDR2 SVGAGI. CDR3 nucleotide sequence: TGTGCGTCTAGAGCCGGCAGACTCCAAGAGACCCAGTACTTC. This sequence encodes CASRAGRLQETQYF.

This clone was counted a few times. The chain recombines TRBV5-4 with TRBJ1-3, with D possibly being TRBD1 (6 bases). CDR1 SGHNT and CDR2 YYREEE come from the germline V gene (reference sequence). CDR3 length: 14 amino acids. With 0 bases removed from V and 4 bases from J, the gap between germline ends came to 8 bases. The CDR3 DNA is TGTGCCAGCAGCTTGGATACAGGGGGAAACACCATATATTTT. This encodes CASSLDTGGNTIYF.

The table lists this clone with a few counts. V gene TRBV9 combines with J gene TRBJ2-1; 10 positions agree with TRBD1. Germline V lookup: CDR1 SGDLS, CDR2 YYNGEE. Unmatched junction bases numbered 5, after V lost 0 bases and J lost 8 bases. This CDR3 region has 15 residues. Here the CDR3 DNA reads TGTGCCAGCAGCGTAGTAGGACAGGGGGGGCATGAGCAGTTCTTC. This sequence encodes CASSVVGQGGHEQFF.